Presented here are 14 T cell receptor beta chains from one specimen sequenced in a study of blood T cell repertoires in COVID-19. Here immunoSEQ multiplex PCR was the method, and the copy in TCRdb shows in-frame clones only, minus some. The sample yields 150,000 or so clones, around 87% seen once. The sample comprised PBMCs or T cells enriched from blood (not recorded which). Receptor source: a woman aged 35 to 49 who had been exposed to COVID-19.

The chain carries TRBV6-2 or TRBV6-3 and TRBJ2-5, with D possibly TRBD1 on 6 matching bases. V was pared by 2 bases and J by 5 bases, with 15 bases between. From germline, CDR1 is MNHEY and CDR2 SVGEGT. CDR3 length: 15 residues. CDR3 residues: CASSYRGTPRETQYF. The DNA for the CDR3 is TGTGCCAGCAGTTACAGGGGGACACCGAGGGAGACCCAGTACTTC.

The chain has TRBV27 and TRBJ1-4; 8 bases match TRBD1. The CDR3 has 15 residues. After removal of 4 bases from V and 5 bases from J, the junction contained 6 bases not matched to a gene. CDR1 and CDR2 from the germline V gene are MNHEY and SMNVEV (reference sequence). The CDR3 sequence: CASSWTGRENEKLFF. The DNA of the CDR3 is TGTGCCAGCAGTTGGACAGGGAGGGAGAATGAAAAACTGTTTTTT.

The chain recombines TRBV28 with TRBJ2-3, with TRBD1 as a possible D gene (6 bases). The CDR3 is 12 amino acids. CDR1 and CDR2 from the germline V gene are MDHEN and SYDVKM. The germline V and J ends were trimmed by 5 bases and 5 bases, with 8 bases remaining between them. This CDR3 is CASSVGGDTQYF. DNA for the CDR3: TGTGCCAGCAGTGTAGGGGGAGATACGCAGTATTTT.

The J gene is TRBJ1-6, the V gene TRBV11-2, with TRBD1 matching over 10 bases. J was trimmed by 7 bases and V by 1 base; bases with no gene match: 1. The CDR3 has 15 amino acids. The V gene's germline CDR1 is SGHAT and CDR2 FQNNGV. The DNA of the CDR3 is TGTGCCAGCAGCTTAGGACAGGGGGCGAATTCACCCCTCCACTTT. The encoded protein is CASSLGQGANSPLHF.

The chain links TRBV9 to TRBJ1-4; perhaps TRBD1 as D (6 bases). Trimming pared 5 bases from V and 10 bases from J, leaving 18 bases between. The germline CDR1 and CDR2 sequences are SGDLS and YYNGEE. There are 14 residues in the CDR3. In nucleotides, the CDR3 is TGTGCCAGCAGTTCCGGGACATCTCAAGGAAAACTGTTTTTT. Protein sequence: CASSSGTSQGKLFF. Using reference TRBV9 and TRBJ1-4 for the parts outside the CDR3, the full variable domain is DSGVTQTPKHLITATGQRVTLRCSPRSGDLSVYWYQQSLDQGLQFLIQYYNGEERAKGNILERFSAQQFPDLHSELNLSSLELGDSALYFCASSSGTSQGKLFFGSGTQLSVL.

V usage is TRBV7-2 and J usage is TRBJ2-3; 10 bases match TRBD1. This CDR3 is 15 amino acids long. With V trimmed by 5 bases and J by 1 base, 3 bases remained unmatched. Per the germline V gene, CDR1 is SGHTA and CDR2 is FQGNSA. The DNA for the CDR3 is TGTGCCAGCAGCCCGGGGACAGGGGGCACAGATACGCAGTATTTT. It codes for CASSPGTGGTDTQYF.

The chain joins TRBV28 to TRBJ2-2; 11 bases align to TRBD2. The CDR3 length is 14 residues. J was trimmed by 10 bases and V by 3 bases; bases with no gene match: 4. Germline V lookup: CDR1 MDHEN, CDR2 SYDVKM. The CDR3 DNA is TGTGCCAGCAGTTTGACTAGCGGGGCGCAGGAGCTGTTTTTT. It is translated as CASSLTSGAQELFF. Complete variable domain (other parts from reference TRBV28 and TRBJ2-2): DVKVTQSSRYLVKRTGEKVFLECVQDMDHENMFWYRQDPGLGLRLIYFSYDVKMKEKGDIPEGYSVSREKKERFSLILESASTNQTSMYLCASSLTSGAQELFFGEGSRLTVL.

This chain's CDR3 is CASSLVYYSGNTIYF. CDR3 DNA sequence: TGTGCCAGCAGCTTAGTGTATTACTCTGGAAACACCATATATTTT. The chain links TRBV7-2 to TRBJ1-3; the D is unclear. The CDR3 runs 15 residues. The germline V and J ends were trimmed by 1 base and 0 bases, with 7 bases remaining between them. Germline lookup yields CDR1 SGHTA and CDR2 FQGNSA.

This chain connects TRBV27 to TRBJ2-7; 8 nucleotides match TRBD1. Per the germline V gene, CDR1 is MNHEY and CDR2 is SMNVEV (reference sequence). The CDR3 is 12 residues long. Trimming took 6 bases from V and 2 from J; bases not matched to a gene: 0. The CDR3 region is CASRQGAYEQYF. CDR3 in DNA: TGTGCCAGCAGACAGGGGGCCTACGAGCAGTACTTC.

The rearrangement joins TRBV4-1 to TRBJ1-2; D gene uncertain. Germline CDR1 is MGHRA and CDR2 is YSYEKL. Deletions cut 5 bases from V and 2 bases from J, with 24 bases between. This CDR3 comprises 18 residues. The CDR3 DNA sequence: TGCGCCAGCAGCTATGTGGGGAGAGGACTTGCGAGGAACTATGGCTACACCTTC. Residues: CASSYVGRGLARNYGYTF.

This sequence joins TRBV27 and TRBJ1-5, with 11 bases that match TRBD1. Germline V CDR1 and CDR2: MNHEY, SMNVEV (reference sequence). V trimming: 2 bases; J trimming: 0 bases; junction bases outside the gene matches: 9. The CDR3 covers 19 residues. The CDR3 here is CASSLLSGTGGYSNQPQHF. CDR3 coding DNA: TGTGCCAGCAGTTTACTGTCCGGGACAGGGGGATATAGCAATCAGCCCCAGCATTTT.

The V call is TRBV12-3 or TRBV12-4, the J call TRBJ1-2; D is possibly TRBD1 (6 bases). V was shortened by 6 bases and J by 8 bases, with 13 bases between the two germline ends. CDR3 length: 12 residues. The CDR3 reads CASRRGIEGYTF. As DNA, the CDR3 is TGTGCCAGCAGGAGGGGGATAGAGGGCTACACCTTC.

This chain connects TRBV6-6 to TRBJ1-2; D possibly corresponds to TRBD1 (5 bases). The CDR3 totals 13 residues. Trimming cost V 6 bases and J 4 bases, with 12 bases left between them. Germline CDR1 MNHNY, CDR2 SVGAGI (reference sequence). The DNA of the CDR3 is TGTGCCAGCAGGCCGACAGAGTTCTATGGCTACACCTTC. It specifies CASRPTEFYGYTF.

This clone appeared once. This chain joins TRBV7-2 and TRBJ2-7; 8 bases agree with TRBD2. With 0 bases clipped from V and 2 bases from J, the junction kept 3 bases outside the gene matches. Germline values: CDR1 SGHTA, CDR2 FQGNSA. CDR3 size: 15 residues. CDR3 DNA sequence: TGTGCCAGCAGCTTAGCGGCGGGAGGAGCCTACGAGCAGTACTTC. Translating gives CASSLAAGGAYEQYF.